The next 30 T cell receptor beta chains were all read from a single sample in a study of blood T cell repertoires in COVID-19. Profiled with immunoSEQ multiplex PCR; TCRdb holds only in-frame clones, not every one. The sample gives roughly 86,000 clones, 84% of which show up once; 6.3% is in the top ten. Sequencing was performed on peripheral blood. Source of these receptors: a man aged 60-69 years with acute or convalescent COVID-19.

The rearrangement uses TRBV27 and TRBJ2-3; 9 bases are a match to TRBD2. Germline-derived CDR1 and CDR2 are MNHEY and SMNVEV (reference sequence). The length of the CDR3 is 15 residues. V lost 5 bases, J lost 0 bases, and 3 bases stayed unmatched. The CDR3 DNA reads as TGTGCCAGCAGTCTGCTAGCGGGGAGCACAGATACGCAGTATTTT. Its protein product is CASSLLAGSTDTQYF.

The rearrangement joins TRBV4-3 to TRBJ1-4, with 7 bases aligning to TRBD1. The CDR3 is 14 amino acids. The junction had 13 bases not matched to a gene; V was cut back by 10 bases and J by 8 bases. CDR1 is LGHNA, CDR2 YSLEER, per germline. The DNA for the CDR3 is TGCGCCACTTCTCCGACAGGGATAGGAGAAAAACTGTTTTTT. This encodes CATSPTGIGEKLFF.

This clone was detected a few times. This chain joins TRBV6-5 and TRBJ2-7, with 7 bases fitting TRBD1. Germline CDR1 MNHEY, CDR2 SVGAGI. The V gene end was trimmed by 0 bases and the J gene end by 3 bases; junction bases not matched to a gene: 2. This CDR3 region has 14 residues. The CDR3 DNA reads as TGTGCCAGCAGTTACTCGGGACAGCTCTACGAGCAGTACTTC. Amino acids: CASSYSGQLYEQYF.

The CDR3 region has the DNA TGTGCCAGCAGTGAGGCCGACCCGCGAGGTACGCAGTATTTT. This gives the protein CASSEADPRGTQYF. V gene TRBV2 combines with J gene TRBJ2-3, with D unresolved. Germline V gives CDR1 SNHLY, CDR2 FYNNEI. The CDR3 has 14 residues. The V end was cut by 3 bases, the J end by 8 bases, with 15 bases between.

The chain uses TRBV12-3 or TRBV12-4 and TRBJ2-5, with TRBD2 as a possible D gene (5 bases). V lost 6 bases, J lost 7 bases, and 12 bases lay in between. This CDR3 region has 12 residues. CDR3 in DNA: TGTGCCAGCAGCTTTGACGGACTGACCCAGTACTTC. Protein product: CASSFDGLTQYF.

The V and J genes are TRBV4-1 and TRBJ1-1; TRBD1 is a possible D gene (5 bases). The germline V gene encodes CDR1 MGHRA and CDR2 YSYEKL. The CDR3 totals 16 residues. V was pared by 4 bases and J by 3 bases, with 18 bases between. In DNA, the CDR3 is TGCGCCAGCAGCCCCCGGGCAGGGAATGGATACACTGAAGCTTTCTTT. Its protein is CASSPRAGNGYTEAFF.

The rearrangement uses TRBV12-5 and TRBJ2-2; D remains ambiguous. The ends were cut back, 1 base at V and 4 bases at J, with 4 bases in the middle. The germline V gene encodes CDR1 LGHNT and CDR2 FRNRAP. The CDR3 length is 13 residues. DNA of the CDR3: TGTGCTAGTGGTTTGGACAGCACCGGGGAGCTGTTTTTT. This gives the protein CASGLDSTGELFF.

This chain links TRBV5-1 with TRBJ1-2; 8 bases are shared with TRBD1. From germline, CDR1 is SGHRS and CDR2 YFSETQ. CDR3 length: 15 residues. The V segment lost 0 bases and the J segment 8 bases; nucleotides outside the gene matches: 9. CDR3 residues: CASSLDGQGLDGYTF. In nucleotides, the CDR3 is TGCGCCAGCAGCTTGGACGGACAGGGTTTGGACGGCTACACCTTC.

This clone has more than one count but fewer than ten. This sequence joins TRBV4-1 and TRBJ1-1; D is undetermined. CDR1 MGHRA and CDR2 YSYEKL come from the germline V gene. There are 12 residues in the CDR3. Trimming took off 4 bases at V and 6 bases at J, with 9 bases between the two ends. CDR3 protein: CASSPGGPEAFF. The DNA of the CDR3 is TGCGCCAGCAGCCCGGGTGGCCCTGAAGCTTTCTTT.

This clone was picked up a small number of times. The chain combines TRBV4-1 with TRBJ2-7; 9 bases map to TRBD1. The CDR3 sequence is 14 residues long. The V and J ends lost 4 bases and 6 bases, in that order; junction bases with no gene match: 7. Germline V gene sequence: CDR1 MGHRA, CDR2 YSYEKL. The chain's CDR3 is CASSLPGTGFEQYF. CDR3 in DNA: TGCGCCAGCAGCCTACCCGGGACAGGGTTCGAGCAGTACTTC.

The chain couples TRBV24-1 to TRBJ2-3; the D gene is possibly TRBD2 (6 bases). The CDR3 has 14 amino acids. CDR1 KGHDR and CDR2 SFDVKD come from the germline V gene. Trimming took 4 bases from V and 6 from J, leaving 13 bases between them. CDR3 in amino acids: CATSDRRAGDTQYF. CDR3 nucleotides: TGTGCCACCAGTGACCGCAGGGCGGGGGATACGCAGTATTTT.

This sequence joins TRBV18 and TRBJ2-7, with a weak D call TRBD1 (6 bases). This CDR3 has 12 residues. CDR1 and CDR2 from the germline V gene are KGHSH and LQKENI. Trimming took 3 bases from V and 6 from J, leaving 9 bases between them. The CDR3 DNA reads as TGTGCCAGCTCACCTAGGGGGTCCGAGCAGTACTTC. Amino acids: CASSPRGSEQYF.

The chain joins TRBV18 to TRBJ1-1; 7 nucleotides agree with TRBD1. After removal of 6 bases from V and 2 bases from J, the junction contained 9 bases not matched to a gene. The CDR3 is made up of 15 amino acids. Germline V gene sequence: CDR1 KGHSH, CDR2 LQKENI. The CDR3 DNA reads TGTGCCAGCTCGCACGACAGGGTGTTAAACACTGAAGCTTTCTTT. Protein sequence: CASSHDRVLNTEAFF.

The chain joins TRBV2 to TRBJ2-1; TRBD2 aligns across 8 bases. V lost 0 bases, J lost 14 bases, and 3 bases stayed unmatched. Per germline, CDR1 SNHLY and CDR2 FYNNEI. This CDR3 spans 12 amino acids. DNA of the CDR3: TGTGCCAGCAGTGAAGCCGGGACTAGGGAGTTCTTC. Its protein product is CASSEAGTREFF.

The rearrangement joins TRBV9 to TRBJ1-3; the D gene is possibly TRBD1 (5 bases). The CDR3 consists of 15 residues. From germline, CDR1 is SGDLS and CDR2 YYNGEE. V shed 2 bases and J shed 2 bases, with 11 bases lying between them. The CDR3 loop is CASSVAGATGNTIYF. CDR3 coding DNA: TGTGCCAGCAGCGTTGCTGGGGCGACTGGAAACACCATATATTTT.

V and J are TRBV29-1 and TRBJ2-1, with D possibly matching TRBD2 (6 bases). The CDR3 length is 14 residues. Trimming pared 5 bases from V and 6 bases from J, leaving 17 bases between. Germline V gene sequence: CDR1 SQVTM, CDR2 ANQGSEA. CDR3 coding DNA: TGCAGCGTTTCAGAGCGGGCGGTCGGCAATGAGCAGTTCTTC. It specifies CSVSERAVGNEQFF.

The chain joins TRBV30 to TRBJ1-3, with D possibly matching TRBD1 (5 bases). Germline loops: CDR1 GTSNPN, CDR2 SVGIG (reference sequence). The CDR3 is 15 amino acids. The V end was cut by 8 bases, the J end by 0 bases, with 17 bases between. CDR3 DNA sequence: TGTGCCCGGGGGGAGACACTACACTCTGGAAACACCATATATTTT. This translates into CARGETLHSGNTIYF.

The rearrangement joins TRBV5-1 to TRBJ2-5, with 8 bases matching TRBD1. Germline CDR1 and CDR2: SGHRS and YFSETQ. This CDR3 spans 14 amino acids. The V gene end was trimmed by 4 bases and the J gene end by 4 bases; junction bases not matched to a gene: 6. The CDR3 loop reads CASSDGQGGETQYF. CDR3 DNA sequence: TGCGCCAGCAGCGACGGACAGGGAGGAGAGACCCAGTACTTC.

The rearrangement uses TRBV25-1 and TRBJ1-1; 7 nucleotides agree with TRBD1. This CDR3 spans 13 amino acids. The J segment lost 6 bases and the V segment lost 2 bases, leaving 3 bases of the junction unmatched. In germline, CDR1 is MGHDK, CDR2 SYGVNS. The CDR3 protein is CASSEGGGSEAFF. The CDR3 DNA reads as TGTGCCAGCAGTGAAGGAGGGGGCTCTGAAGCTTTCTTT. Complete variable domain (other parts from reference TRBV25-1 and TRBJ1-1): EADIYQTPRYLVIGTGKKITLECSQTMGHDKMYWYQQDPGMELHLIHYSYGVNSTEKGDLSSESTVSRIRTEHFPLTLESARPSHTSQYLCASSEGGGSEAFFGQGTRLTVV.

The chain carries TRBV2 and TRBJ1-1; 11 bases are a match to TRBD1. J lost 5 bases, V lost 5 bases, and 7 bases had no gene match. The CDR3 covers 15 residues. The V gene's germline CDR1 is SNHLY and CDR2 FYNNEI. The CDR3 region has the DNA TGTGCCAGCAGTCTACCGGGACAGGGGGGAACTGAAGCTTTCTTT. Translating gives CASSLPGQGGTEAFF.

This chain connects TRBV2 to TRBJ1-4, with 7 bases lining up with TRBD1. Germline V gives CDR1 SNHLY, CDR2 FYNNEI. V lost 5 bases and J lost 0; bases outside the gene matches: 3. This CDR3 spans 15 amino acids. The CDR3 protein is CASSLQGATNEKLFF. The DNA for the CDR3 is TGTGCCAGCAGTCTTCAGGGGGCAACTAATGAAAAACTGTTTTTT.

This clone is a singleton in its sample. The chain combines TRBV7-2 with TRBJ2-7; possible D gene TRBD2, 6 bases. The germline V gene has CDR1 SGHTA and CDR2 FQGNSA. This CDR3 has 14 residues. The germline V and J ends were trimmed by 5 bases and 1 base, with 12 bases remaining between them. Here the CDR3 reads CASSGGLASYEQYF. CDR3 coding DNA: TGTGCCAGCAGCGGGGGACTGGCTTCCTACGAGCAGTACTTC. The variable domain in full, completed from reference TRBV7-2 and TRBJ2-7, reads GAGVSQSPSNKVTEKGKDVELRCDPISGHTALYWYRQSLGQGLEFLIYFQGNSAPDKSGLPSDRFSAERTGGSVSTLTIQRTQQEDSAVYLCASSGGLASYEQYFGPGTRLTVT.

The chain recombines TRBV29-1 with TRBJ2-1, with 10 positions matching TRBD2. CDR1 and CDR2 (germline): SQVTM, ANQGSEA. V lost 3 bases, J lost 4 bases, and 3 bases stayed unmatched. The CDR3 loop spans 14 amino acids. The CDR3 DNA reads TGCAGCGTTGAGTCGACTAGCGGGTACAATGAGCAGTTCTTC. Protein sequence: CSVESTSGYNEQFF.

This chain connects TRBV3-1 (or the pseudogene TRBV3-2) to TRBJ2-5; 8 nucleotides match TRBD2. Germline CDR1 LGHDT, CDR2 YNNKEL (reference sequence). Trimming cost V 4 bases and J 4 bases; bases outside gene matches: 11. This CDR3 comprises 16 residues. The CDR3 region is CASSPQTSVSGETQYF. For the CDR3, the DNA is TGTGCCAGCAGCCCTCAGACTAGCGTATCGGGAGAGACCCAGTACTTC.

This sequence joins TRBV7-2 and TRBJ2-5, with 9 bases identical to TRBD1. The CDR3 sequence is 13 residues long. Germline loops: CDR1 SGHTA, CDR2 FQGNSA. Trimming cost V 5 bases and J 4 bases; bases outside gene matches: 2. The CDR3 region is CASSMDRGETQYF. The CDR3 nucleotides are TGTGCCAGCAGCATGGACAGGGGAGAGACCCAGTACTTC.

The rearrangement uses TRBV2 and TRBJ1-1; TRBD1 agrees at 8 bases. J gave up 4 bases and V 7 bases, and 11 bases lay outside the gene matches. CDR3 length equals 15 residues. Germline loops: CDR1 SNHLY, CDR2 FYNNEI. The CDR3 protein is CASTRRTGSVTEAFF. The CDR3 DNA reads TGTGCCAGCACCCGGCGGACAGGGTCGGTCACTGAAGCTTTCTTT.

J is TRBJ1-2 and V is TRBV7-3; D might be TRBD1 (5 bases). Trimming removed 0 bases from V and 4 bases from J, with 15 bases in between. CDR3 length: 16 residues. The germline gives CDR1 SGHTA, CDR2 FQGTGA. The CDR3 DNA reads TGTGCCAGCAGCTTAACGAAATTAACAGGCGCCTATGGCTACACCTTC. Its translation: CASSLTKLTGAYGYTF.

This clone showed up just once. The rearrangement joins TRBV9 to TRBJ1-1; 7 positions agree with TRBD1. J gave up 0 bases and V 4 bases, and 6 bases lay outside the gene matches. Germline-derived CDR1 and CDR2 are SGDLS and YYNGEE. This CDR3 contains 15 residues. The CDR3 DNA reads TGTGCCAGCAGCAGGGGGCCCCGAGTGAACACTGAAGCTTTCTTT. It yields the protein CASSRGPRVNTEAFF.

The V call is TRBV29-1, the J call TRBJ1-2; tentatively, D is TRBD1 (5 bases). The CDR3 length is 14 residues. Germline CDR1 is SQVTM and CDR2 is ANQGSEA. Trimming stripped 6 bases from V and 8 bases from J, with 22 bases between. The CDR3 DNA sequence: TGCAGCGTGAAACCCTGGGGGACTCTCGGGGGCTACACCTTC. This gives the protein CSVKPWGTLGGYTF.

The rearrangement links TRBV24-1 to TRBJ1-1; the D is unclear. The CDR3 sequence is 13 residues long. Trimming removed 7 bases at V and 0 bases at J, with 8 bases between. The germline V gene has CDR1 KGHDR and CDR2 SFDVKD. CDR3 sequence reads: CATSDTMNTEAFF. In DNA form, the CDR3 reads TGTGCCACCAGCGACACGATGAACACTGAAGCTTTCTTT.